These 6 T cell receptor beta chains were all obtained from the same sample, sequenced in a study of blood T cell repertoires in COVID-19. Using immunoSEQ multiplex PCR, the repertoire was profiled, and TCRdb retains in-frame clones only, with some absent. The sample records hundreds of thousands of clones, 75% to 90% being singletons. The sample taken for sequencing was PBMCs or T cells enriched from blood (not recorded which). Receptors originate from a man aged 25-45 years who had recovered from COVID-19.

The rearrangement links TRBV18 to TRBJ1-6, with 8 nucleotides matching TRBD1. The CDR3 is made up of 13 amino acids. The germline gives CDR1 KGHSH, CDR2 LQKENI. The trim removed 6 bases at V and 7 bases at J, leaving 2 bases unmatched. CDR3 DNA: TGTGCCAGCTCTCGGACAGGGAATTCACCCCTCCACTTT. Translating gives CASSRTGNSPLHF. The full variable domain, its missing parts supplied by reference TRBV18 and TRBJ1-6, is NAGVMQNPRHLVRRRGQEARLRCSPMKGHSHVYWYRQLPEEGLKFMVYLQKENIIDESGMPKERFSAEFPKEGPSILRIQQVVRGDSAAYFCASSRTGNSPLHFGNGTRLTVT.

The chain has TRBV24-1 and TRBJ1-2; TRBD1 matches at 9 bases. V trimming: 4 bases; J trimming: 8 bases; junction bases outside the gene matches: 7. Germline CDR1 reads KGHDR; CDR2 reads SFDVKD. The CDR3 runs 14 residues. The CDR3 DNA sequence: TGTGCCACCAGTGACCAACGGACAGGGGCCGGCTACACCTTC. Protein: CATSDQRTGAGYTF.

This chain links TRBV5-1 with TRBJ2-7; 12 bases fit TRBD2. V trimming: 0 bases; J trimming: 5 bases; junction bases outside the gene matches: 6. The CDR3 covers 16 residues. CDR1 and CDR2 (germline): SGHRS, YFSETQ. The CDR3 region is CASSLVLAGGWNEQYF. The CDR3 nucleotides read TGCGCCAGCAGCTTGGTTCTAGCGGGAGGGTGGAACGAGCAGTACTTC. The whole variable domain, filled in from reference TRBV5-1 and TRBJ2-7, reads KAGVTQTPRYLIKTRGQQVTLSCSPISGHRSVSWYQQTPGQGLQFLFEYFSETQRNKGNFPGRFSGRQFSNSRSEMNVSTLELGDSALYLCASSLVLAGGWNEQYFGPGTRLTVT.

The gene calls are TRBV18 and TRBJ1-3; D is unresolved. Trimming left V 6 bases short and J 0 bases short, with 6 bases between. The CDR3 has 13 residues. Germline V gene data show CDR1 as KGHSH and CDR2 as LQKENI. CDR3 coding DNA: TGTGCCAGCTCCCCTTCCTCTGGAAACACCATATATTTT. As protein: CASSPSSGNTIYF.

The sample holds a few counts of this clone. The genes are TRBV11-2 and TRBJ1-6, with unresolved D. Germline V gene data show CDR1 as SGHAT and CDR2 as FQNNGV. The CDR3 runs 18 residues. Trimming shortened V by 1 base and J by 0 bases, and 13 bases separated the two germline ends. The CDR3 protein is CASSLVVSTHSYNSPLHF. In DNA form, the CDR3 reads TGTGCCAGCAGCTTAGTTGTTTCCACTCACTCCTATAATTCACCCCTCCACTTT.

The J gene is TRBJ1-2, the V gene TRBV5-1; 11 nucleotides agree with TRBD1. Germline CDR1 reads SGHRS; CDR2 reads YFSETQ. The length of the CDR3 is 16 residues. Unmatched junction bases numbered 12, after V lost 4 bases and J lost 7 bases. The CDR3 nucleotides are TGCGCCAGCAGCCTGATCGGACAGGGGGCGGCTAGTGGCTACACCTTC. Its protein is CASSLIGQGAASGYTF.